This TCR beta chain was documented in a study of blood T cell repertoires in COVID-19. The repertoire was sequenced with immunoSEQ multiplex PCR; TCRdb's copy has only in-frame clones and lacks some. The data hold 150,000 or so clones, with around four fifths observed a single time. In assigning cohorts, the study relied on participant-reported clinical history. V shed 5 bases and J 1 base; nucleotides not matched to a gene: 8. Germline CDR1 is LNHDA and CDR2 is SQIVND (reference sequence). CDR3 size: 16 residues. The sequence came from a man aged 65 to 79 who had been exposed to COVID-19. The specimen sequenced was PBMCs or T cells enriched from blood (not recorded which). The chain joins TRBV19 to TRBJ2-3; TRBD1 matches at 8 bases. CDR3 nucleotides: TGTGCCAGTAGTTATGGACAGGGTATAGGCACAGATACGCAGTATTTT. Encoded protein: CASSYGQGIGTDTQYF.